This TCR beta chain was profiled in a study of blood T cell repertoires in COVID-19 (dated by TCRdb to the early 2020s). About the study as a whole: Samples covering the acute and convalescent phases of COVID-19 were provided by collaborators in the United States, Italy and Spain. Where available, HLA class I and class II types were obtained from metadata supplied by the sample provider rather than from assay-based typing. The samples were drawn from two sources: the first 160 participants of the ongoing ImmuneRACE study, and 950 to 1,500 subjects contributed by 6 global collaborators. The sample metadata nearly always contained a de-identified subject ID, COVID-19 status, age in years and sex. Deeply sampled blood TCRbeta repertoires from subjects exposed to, actively infected with, or recovered from COVID-19 were included in the dataset. The material from the prospective study consisted of cDNA or gDNA derived from T cells, B-cell-depleted T cells, or PBMCs. The repertoires were made available in a free public database intended to serve as a resource for research on the immune response to SARS-CoV-2. Broad study findings and their caveats: How much clinical and demographic metadata was included differed by source and by participant, and the metadata was provided uncurated.

As regards this clone: What this receptor recognizes is not known. Base quality data are lacking; no much larger clone is found one base away.

TCRbeta CDR3 regions were amplified from genomic DNA using the immunoSEQ Assay, a bias-controlled multiplex PCR. As for the original processing: Nucleated cell counts per sample were estimated from amplification of reference gene primers within the assay. To quantify the absolute abundance of each unique TCRbeta CDR3 rearrangement, sequence reads were collapsed and filtered. Productive Simpson clonality was computed per sample as the square root of Simpson's diversity index over productive rearrangements. As stored in TCRdb, this immuneACCESS dataset retains in-frame rearrangements with V and J assigned. A fraction of the clones does not appear; measured against another copy, unresolved V genes explain less than half of the discrepancy, and the remainder lacks a known reason. V, J and clone size are those of that table, while D and trimming were read from the DNA. This sample has around 150,000 clones in its table, and 75% to 85% of those were observed once. Approximately 10% of the sample is in the top ten clones.

Each collaborating institution followed its own protocols to collect whole blood in K2EDTA tubes. For TCRbeta analysis, collaborator samples were shipped as frozen whole blood, as isolated PBMCs, or as DNA extracted from either sample type. CDR1 and CDR2, looked up from the germline V gene, are ENHRY and SYGVKD. The CDR3 measures 14 amino acids from cysteine to phenylalanine. Only CDR3 DNA is held: 42 bases, read in frame from base 1. Trimming at the junction amounts to 2 bases on V and 4 bases on J, and the germline ends lie 9 bases apart. The chain was built from TRBV10-3 and TRBJ1-5; the best D guess is TRBD1, with 6 bases matching. The sequencing input was peripheral blood. The receptor's source is a human donor in a cohort sampled during active COVID-19. The CDR3 amino acid sequence is: CAISEGQRNQPQHF. Here is the DNA: TGTGCCATCAGTGAGGGACAGAGGAATCAGCCCCAGCATTTT.